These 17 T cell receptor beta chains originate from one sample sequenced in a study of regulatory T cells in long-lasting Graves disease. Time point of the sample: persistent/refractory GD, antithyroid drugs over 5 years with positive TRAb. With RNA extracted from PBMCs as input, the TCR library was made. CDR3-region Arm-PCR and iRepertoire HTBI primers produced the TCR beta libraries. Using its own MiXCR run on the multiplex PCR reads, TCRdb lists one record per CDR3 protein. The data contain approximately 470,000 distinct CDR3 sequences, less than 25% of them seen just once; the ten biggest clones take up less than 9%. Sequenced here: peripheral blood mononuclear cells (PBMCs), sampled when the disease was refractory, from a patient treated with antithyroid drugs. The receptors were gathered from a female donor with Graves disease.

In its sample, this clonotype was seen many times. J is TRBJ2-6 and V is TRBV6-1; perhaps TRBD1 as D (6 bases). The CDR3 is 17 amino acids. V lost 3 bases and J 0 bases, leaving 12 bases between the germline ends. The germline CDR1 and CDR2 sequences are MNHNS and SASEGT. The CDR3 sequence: CASSEWTAPSGANVLTF. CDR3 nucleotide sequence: TGTGCCAGCAGTGAGTGGACAGCCCCCTCTGGGGCCAACGTCCTGACTTTC.

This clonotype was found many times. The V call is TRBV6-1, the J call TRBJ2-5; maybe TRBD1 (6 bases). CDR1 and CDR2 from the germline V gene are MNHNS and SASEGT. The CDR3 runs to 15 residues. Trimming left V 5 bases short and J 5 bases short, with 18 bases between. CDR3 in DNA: TGTGCCAGCAGTAGGCCCCAGGGGATCGAGGAGACCCAGTACTTC. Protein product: CASSRPQGIEETQYF.

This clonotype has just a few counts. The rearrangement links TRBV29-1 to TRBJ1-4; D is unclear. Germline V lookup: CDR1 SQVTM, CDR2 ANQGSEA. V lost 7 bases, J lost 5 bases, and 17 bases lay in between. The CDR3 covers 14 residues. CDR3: CSGCTRLPNEKLFF. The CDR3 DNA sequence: TGCAGCGGGTGCACGAGACTGCCGAATGAAAAACTGTTTTTT.

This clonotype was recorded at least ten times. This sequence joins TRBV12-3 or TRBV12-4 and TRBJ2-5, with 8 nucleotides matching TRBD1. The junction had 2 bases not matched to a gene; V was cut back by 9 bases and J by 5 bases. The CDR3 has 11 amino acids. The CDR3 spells CASRTGETQYF. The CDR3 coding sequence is TGTGCCAGTAGGACAGGGGAGACCCAGTACTTC.

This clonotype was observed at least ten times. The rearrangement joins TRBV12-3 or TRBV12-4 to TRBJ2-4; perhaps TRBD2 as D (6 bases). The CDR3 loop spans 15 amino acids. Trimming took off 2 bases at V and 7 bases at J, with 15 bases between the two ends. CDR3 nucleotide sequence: TGTGCCAGCAGTTTATATGCAGGGAGGCGGAACATTCAGTACTTC. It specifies CASSLYAGRRNIQYF.

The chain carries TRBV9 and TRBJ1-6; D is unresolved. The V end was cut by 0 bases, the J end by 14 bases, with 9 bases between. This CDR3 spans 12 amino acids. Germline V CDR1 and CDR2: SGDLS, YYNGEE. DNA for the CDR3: TGTGCCAGCAGCGTAGTTTCTGGGACCCTCCACTTT. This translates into CASSVVSGTLHF.

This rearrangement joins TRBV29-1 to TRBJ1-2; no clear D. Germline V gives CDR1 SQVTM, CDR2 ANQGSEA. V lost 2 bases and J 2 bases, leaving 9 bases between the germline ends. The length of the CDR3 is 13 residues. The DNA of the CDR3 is TGCAGCGTTGAATCGGCAGCAAACTATGGCTACACCTTC. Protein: CSVESAANYGYTF.

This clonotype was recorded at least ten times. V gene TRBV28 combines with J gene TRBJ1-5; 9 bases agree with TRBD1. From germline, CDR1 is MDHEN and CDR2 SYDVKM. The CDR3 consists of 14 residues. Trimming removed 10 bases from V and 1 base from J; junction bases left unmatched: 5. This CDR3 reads CATTDRGSNQPQHF. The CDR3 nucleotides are TGTGCCACCACTGACAGGGGGAGCAATCAGCCCCAGCATTTT.

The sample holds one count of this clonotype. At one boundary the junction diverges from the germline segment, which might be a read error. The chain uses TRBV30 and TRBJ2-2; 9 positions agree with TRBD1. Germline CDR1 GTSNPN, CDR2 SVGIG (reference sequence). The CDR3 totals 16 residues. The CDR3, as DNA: TGTGCCTGGAGTGGGGGGGGGGACAGGGTTTACCGGGGAGCTGTTTTT. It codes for CAWSGGGDRVYRGAVF.

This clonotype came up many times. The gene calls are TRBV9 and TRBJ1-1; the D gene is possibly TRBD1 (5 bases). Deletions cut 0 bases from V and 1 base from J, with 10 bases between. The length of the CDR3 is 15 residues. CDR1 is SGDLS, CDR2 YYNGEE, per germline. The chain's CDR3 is CASSVGRGKNTEAFF. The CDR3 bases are TGTGCCAGCAGCGTAGGGAGGGGAAAGAACACTGAAGCTTTCTTT.

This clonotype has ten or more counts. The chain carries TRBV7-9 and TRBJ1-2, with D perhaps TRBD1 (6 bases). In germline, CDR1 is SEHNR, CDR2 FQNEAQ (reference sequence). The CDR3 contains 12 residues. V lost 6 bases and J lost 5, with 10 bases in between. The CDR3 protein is CASSSGTYGYTF. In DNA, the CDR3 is TGTGCCAGCAGTTCCGGGACATATGGCTACACCTTC.

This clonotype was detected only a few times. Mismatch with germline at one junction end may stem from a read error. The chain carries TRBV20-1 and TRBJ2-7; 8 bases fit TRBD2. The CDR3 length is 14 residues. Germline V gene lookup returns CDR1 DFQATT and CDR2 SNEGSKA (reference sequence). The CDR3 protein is CSASAFSGSYGQYF. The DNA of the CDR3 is TGCAGTGCTAGCGCCTTCAGCGGGAGCTACGGGCAGTACTTC.

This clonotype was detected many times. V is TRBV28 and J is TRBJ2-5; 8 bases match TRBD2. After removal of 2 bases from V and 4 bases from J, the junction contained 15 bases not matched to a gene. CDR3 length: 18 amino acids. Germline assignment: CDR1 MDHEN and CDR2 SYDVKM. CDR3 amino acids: CASSLPARIAGMTETQYF. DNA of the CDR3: TGTGCCAGCAGTTTACCCGCCCGGATAGCGGGAATGACAGAGACCCAGTACTTC. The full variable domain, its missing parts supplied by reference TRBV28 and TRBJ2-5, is DVKVTQSSRYLVKRTGEKVFLECVQDMDHENMFWYRQDPGLGLRLIYFSYDVKMKEKGDIPEGYSVSREKKERFSLILESASTNQTSMYLCASSLPARIAGMTETQYFGPGTRLLVL.

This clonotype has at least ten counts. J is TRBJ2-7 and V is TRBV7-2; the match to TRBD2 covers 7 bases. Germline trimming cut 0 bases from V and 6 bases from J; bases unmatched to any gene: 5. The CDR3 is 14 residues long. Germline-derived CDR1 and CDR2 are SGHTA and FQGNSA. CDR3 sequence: CASSLASTSPEQYF. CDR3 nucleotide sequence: TGTGCCAGCAGCTTAGCCTCGACTAGCCCCGAGCAGTACTTC.

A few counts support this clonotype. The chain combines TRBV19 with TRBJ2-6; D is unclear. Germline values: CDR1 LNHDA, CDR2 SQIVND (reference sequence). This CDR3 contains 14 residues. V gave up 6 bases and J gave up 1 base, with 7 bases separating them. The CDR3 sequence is CASRHQSGANVLTF. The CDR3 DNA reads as TGTGCCAGTAGGCATCAATCTGGGGCCAACGTCCTGACTTTC.

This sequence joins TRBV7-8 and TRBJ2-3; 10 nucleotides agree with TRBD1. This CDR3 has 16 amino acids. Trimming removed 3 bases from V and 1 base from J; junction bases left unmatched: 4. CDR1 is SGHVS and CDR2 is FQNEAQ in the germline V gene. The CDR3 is CASSLRGTGGTDTQYF. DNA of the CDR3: TGTGCCAGCAGCTTGAGGGGGACAGGGGGCACAGATACGCAGTATTTT.

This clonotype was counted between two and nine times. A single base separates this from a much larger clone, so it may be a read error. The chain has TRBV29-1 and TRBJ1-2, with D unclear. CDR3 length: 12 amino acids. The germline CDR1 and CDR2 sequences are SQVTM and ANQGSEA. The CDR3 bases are TGCAGCGTTGTGCCAGGCTCGGAGGGCTGCACCTTC. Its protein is CSVVPGSEGCTF. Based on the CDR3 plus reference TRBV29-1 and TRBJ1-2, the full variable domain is SAVISQKPSRDICQRGTSLTIQCQVDSQVTMMFWYRQQPGQSLTLIATANQGSEATYESGFVIDKFPISRPNLTFSTLTVSNMSPEDSSIYLCSVVPGSEGCTFGSGTRLTVV.